This TCR beta chain is from a study of cytomegalovirus exposure and HLA in healthy donors. The sample holds a few counts of this clone. The antigen is undetermined. Study-level points and caveats: A few of the chains that were CMV-associated were confirmed in vitro to be specific for CMV antigens. By a later analysis, the bulk of CMV-associated TCR beta chains appeared HLA-restricted. The study listed approximately 160 cytomegalovirus-associated TCR beta chains. For presence/absence analyses, sequencing depth was assumed to be roughly uniform across donors.

PCR used 60 Vbeta primers and 13 Jbeta primers. Here immunoSEQ multiplex PCR was the method, and the copy in TCRdb shows in-frame clones only, minus some. The table includes about 120,000 clones, about four fifths detected once. Source material: PBMCs. The sequence was obtained from a woman younger than 35 in good health and CMV-seronegative.

The CDR3 here is CALGVSGGNQPQHF. The CDR3 DNA is TGTGCTCTGGGGGTTTCGGGGGGGAATCAGCCCCAGCATTTT. This chain links TRBV30 with TRBJ1-5; D perhaps matches TRBD1 (5 bases). The CDR3 runs to 14 residues. Germline V lookup: CDR1 GTSNPN, CDR2 SVGIG (reference sequence). Full variable domain (remainder filled in from reference TRBV30 and TRBJ1-5): SQTIHQWPATLVQPVGSPLSLECTVEGTSNPNLYWYRQAAGRGLQLLFYSVGIGQISSEVPQNLSASRPQDRQFILSSKKLLLSDSGFYLCALGVSGGNQPQHFGDGTRLSIL.